This entry lists 2 T cell receptor beta chains sequenced from one sample in a study of control samples from healthy donors and cancer patients. Produced via immunoSEQ multiplex PCR; TCRdb's table is partial and in-frame only. The sample lists about 92,000 clones, almost 85% occurring once. Sequencing used blood. All receptors derive from a woman in her fifties or sixties in good health.

The rearrangement joins TRBV19 to TRBJ1-2, with 11 bases that match TRBD1. CDR1 is LNHDA, CDR2 SQIVND, per germline (reference sequence). This CDR3 is 12 amino acids long. V dropped 8 bases and J dropped 7; count of bases not matched to a gene: 3. The CDR3 region has the DNA TGTGCCAGTCGGACAGGGGGCCGTGGCTACACCTTC. Amino acids: CASRTGGRGYTF.

This chain joins TRBV7-9 and TRBJ1-2; 9 bases fit TRBD1. V was clipped by 2 bases and J by 6 bases; unmatched bases: 4. From germline, CDR1 is SEHNR and CDR2 FQNEAQ (reference sequence). The CDR3 is made up of 14 amino acids. Written as DNA, the CDR3 is TGTGCCAGCAGCTTATGGGACAGGGAGGATGGCTACACCTTC. Its protein product is CASSLWDREDGYTF.